This TCR beta chain was identified during a study of OX40 agonist ivuxolimab in advanced cancers. Across the whole study: Hepatocellular carcinoma, melanoma, renal cell or head and neck cancer affected the dose-escalation patients.

In its sample, this clone was seen once. What it binds is unknown. Study results and caveats: Expanded clones were, on average, more numerous in CD8+ T cells than in CD4+.

TCRdb keeps only in-frame clones here, not all; method: immunoSEQ multiplex PCR. The sample has 65,000 to 70,000 clones; around 89% are singletons. The sample consisted of CD4+ or CD8+ T cells sorted from blood, taken in a trial of the OX40 agonist ivuxolimab. This clonotype originated in an adult with an advanced solid tumor such as melanoma, head and neck, liver or kidney cancer.

Here the CDR3 DNA reads TGTGCCAGTAGTATGAGCGGGAGTATGGAGACCCAGTACTTC. Amino acid sequence: CASSMSGSMETQYF. The chain couples TRBV19 to TRBJ2-5; 8 bases line up with TRBD2. V gave up 3 bases and J gave up 5 bases; unmatched junction bases: 5. There are 14 residues in the CDR3. The germline gives CDR1 LNHDA, CDR2 SQIVND (reference sequence).